This T cell receptor (beta chain) was obtained from a study of blood T cell repertoires in COVID-19. CDR1 is LNHDA and CDR2 is SQIVND in the germline V gene (reference sequence). Germline trimming cut 3 bases from V and 1 base from J; bases unmatched to any gene: 10. The CDR3 consists of 17 residues. Sequenced by immunoSEQ multiplex PCR; TCRdb stores in-frame clones only, minus some. The sample includes roughly 120,000 clones, around three quarters of them seen just once. Sequencing used peripheral blood. V gene TRBV19 combines with J gene TRBJ2-7, with TRBD2 matching over 9 bases. The receptor comes from a human donor in a cohort sampled during active or convalescent COVID-19. CDR3 amino acids: CASSIWREGPHSYEQYF. CDR3 nucleotides: TGTGCCAGTAGTATCTGGCGGGAGGGCCCTCATTCCTACGAGCAGTACTTC.